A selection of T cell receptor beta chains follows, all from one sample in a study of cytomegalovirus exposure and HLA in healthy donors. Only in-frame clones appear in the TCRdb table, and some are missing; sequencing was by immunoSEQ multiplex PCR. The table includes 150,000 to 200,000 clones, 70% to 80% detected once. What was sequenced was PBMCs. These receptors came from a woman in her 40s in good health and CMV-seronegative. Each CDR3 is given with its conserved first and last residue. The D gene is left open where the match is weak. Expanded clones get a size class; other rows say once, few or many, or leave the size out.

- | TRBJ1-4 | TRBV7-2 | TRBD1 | CASSSQGDLEKLFF | TGTGCCAGCAGCTCCCAGGGGGACCTTGAAAAACTGTTTTTT
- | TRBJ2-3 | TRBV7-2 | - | CASSYREDTQYF | TGTGCCAGCAGTTACAGGGAAGATACGCAGTATTTT
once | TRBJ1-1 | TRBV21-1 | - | CASSKVFGGGDTEAFF | TGTGCCAGCAGCAAAGTTTTTGGGGGAGGGGACACTGAAGCTTTCTTT
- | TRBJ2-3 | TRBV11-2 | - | CASSLGRGGGRNSDTQYF | TGTGCCAGCAGCTTAGGCCGCGGGGGCGGGAGAAATTCAGATACGCAGTATTTT
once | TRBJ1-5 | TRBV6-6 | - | CASSSNQPQHF | TGTGCCAGCAGTTCAAATCAGCCCCAGCATTTT
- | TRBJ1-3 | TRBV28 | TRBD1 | CASWTGTEGNTIYF | TGTGCCAGCTGGACTGGGACAGAAGGAAACACCATATATTTT
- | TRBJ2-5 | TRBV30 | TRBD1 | CAWGTGGTQYF | TGTGCCTGGGGGACAGGGGGGACCCAGTACTTC
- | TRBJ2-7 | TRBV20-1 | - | CSARVVVEQYF | TGCAGTGCTAGAGTAGTAGTCGAGCAGTACTTC
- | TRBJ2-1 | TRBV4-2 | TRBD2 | CASSQVAGVGNEQFF | TGTGCCAGCAGCCAAGTAGCGGGAGTGGGGAATGAGCAGTTCTTC
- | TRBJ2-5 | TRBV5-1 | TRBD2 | CASSLPGLAKETQYF | TGCGCCAGCAGCCTACCGGGACTAGCCAAAGAGACCCAGTACTTC
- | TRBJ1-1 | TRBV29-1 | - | CSVVGRSGRGLNTEAFF | TGCAGCGTTGTGGGGAGGAGCGGGCGAGGACTGAACACTGAAGCTTTCTTT
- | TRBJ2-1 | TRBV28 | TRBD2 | CASIPLLAGDGDEQFF | TGTGCCAGCATACCTCTACTAGCGGGAGACGGAGATGAGCAGTTCTTC
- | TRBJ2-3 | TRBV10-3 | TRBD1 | CAISPGQGTDTQYF | TGTGCCATCAGTCCGGGACAGGGGACAGATACGCAGTATTTT
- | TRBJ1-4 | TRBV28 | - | CAVAPLGQFAEKLFF | TGTGCCGTTGCACCCCTTGGACAGTTTGCAGAAAAACTGTTTTTT
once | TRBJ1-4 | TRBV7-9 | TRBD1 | CASSRTRGQANEKLFF | TGTGCCAGCAGCCGTACACGTGGACAGGCTAATGAAAAACTGTTTTTT
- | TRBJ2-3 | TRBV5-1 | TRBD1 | CASSFHRGQGGADTQYF | TGCGCCAGCAGCTTCCACAGGGGGCAAGGTGGGGCAGATACGCAGTATTTT
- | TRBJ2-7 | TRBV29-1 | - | CSVEGTTGYEQYF | TGCAGCGTTGAAGGGACTACGGGCTACGAGCAGTACTTC
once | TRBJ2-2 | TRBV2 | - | CASSERGIDTGELFF | TGTGCCAGCAGTGAGCGAGGGATCGACACCGGGGAGCTGTTTTTT
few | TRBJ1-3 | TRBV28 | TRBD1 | CASSLRPDRGDTIYF | TGTGCCAGCAGTTTGCGCCCCGACAGGGGGGACACCATATATTTT
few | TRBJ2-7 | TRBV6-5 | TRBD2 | CASSATGTSVNEQYF | TGTGCCAGCAGTGCCACCGGGACTAGCGTAAACGAGCAGTACTTC
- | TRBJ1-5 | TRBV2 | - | CASSAYNQPQHF | TGTGCCAGCAGTGCTTACAATCAGCCCCAGCATTTT
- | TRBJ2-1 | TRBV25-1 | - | CASSDPGRSSYNEQFF | TGTGCCAGCAGTGATCCAGGGAGGAGCTCCTACAATGAGCAGTTCTTC
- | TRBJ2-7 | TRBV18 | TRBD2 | CASSPRAGGAYEQYF | TGTGCCAGCTCCCCAAGGGCGGGAGGGGCCTACGAGCAGTACTTC
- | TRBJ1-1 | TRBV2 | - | CASSEQGFGNTEAFF | TGTGCCAGCAGTGAGCAGGGGTTCGGGAACACTGAAGCTTTCTTT
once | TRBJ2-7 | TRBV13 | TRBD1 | CASSTRDRGKEQYF | TGTGCCAGCAGCACCCGGGACAGGGGCAAGGAGCAGTACTTC
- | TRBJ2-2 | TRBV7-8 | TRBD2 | CASSPMPAGGPIGELFF | TGTGCCAGCAGTCCTATGCCAGCGGGAGGGCCGATCGGGGAGCTGTTTTTT
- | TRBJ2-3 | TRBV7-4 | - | CASSPTRPRADTQYF | TGTGCCAGCAGTCCGACTAGACCTCGGGCAGATACGCAGTATTTT
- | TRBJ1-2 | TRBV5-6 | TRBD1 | CASSHAPGQKNYGYTF | TGTGCCAGCAGCCACGCTCCGGGACAGAAAAACTATGGCTACACCTTC
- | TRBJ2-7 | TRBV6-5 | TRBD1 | CASRYTGGRNSYEQYF | TGTGCCAGCAGATACACAGGGGGAAGGAACTCCTACGAGCAGTACTTC